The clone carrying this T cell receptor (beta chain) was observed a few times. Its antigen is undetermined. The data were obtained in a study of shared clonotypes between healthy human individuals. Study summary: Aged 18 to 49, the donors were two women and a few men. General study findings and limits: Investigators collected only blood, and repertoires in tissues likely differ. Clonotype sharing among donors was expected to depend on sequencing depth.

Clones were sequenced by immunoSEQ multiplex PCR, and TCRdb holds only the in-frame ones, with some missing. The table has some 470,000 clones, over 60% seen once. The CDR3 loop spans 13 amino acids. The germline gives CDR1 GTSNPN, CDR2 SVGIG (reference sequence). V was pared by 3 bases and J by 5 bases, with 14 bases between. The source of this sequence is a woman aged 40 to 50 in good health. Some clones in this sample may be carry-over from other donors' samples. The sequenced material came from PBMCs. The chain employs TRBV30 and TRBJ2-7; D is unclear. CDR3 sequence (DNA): TGTGCCTGGAGGGGGTTTCTCAGTGACGAGCAGTACTTC. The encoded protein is CAWRGFLSDEQYF. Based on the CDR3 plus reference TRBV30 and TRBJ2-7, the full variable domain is SQTIHQWPATLVQPVGSPLSLECTVEGTSNPNLYWYRQAAGRGLQLLFYSVGIGQISSEVPQNLSASRPQDRQFILSSKKLLLSDSGFYLCAWRGFLSDEQYFGPGTRLTVT.